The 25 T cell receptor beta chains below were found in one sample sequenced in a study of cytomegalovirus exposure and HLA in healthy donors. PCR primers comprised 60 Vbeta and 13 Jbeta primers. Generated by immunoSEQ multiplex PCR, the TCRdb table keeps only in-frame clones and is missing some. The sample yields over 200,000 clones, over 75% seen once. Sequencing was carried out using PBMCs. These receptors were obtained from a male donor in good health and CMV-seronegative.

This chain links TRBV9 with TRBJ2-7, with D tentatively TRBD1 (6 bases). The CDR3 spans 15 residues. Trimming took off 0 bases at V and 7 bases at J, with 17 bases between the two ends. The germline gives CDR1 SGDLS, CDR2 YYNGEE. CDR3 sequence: CASSVALLGGGEQYF. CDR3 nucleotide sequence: TGTGCCAGCAGCGTAGCCCTTCTAGGGGGTGGTGAGCAGTACTTC. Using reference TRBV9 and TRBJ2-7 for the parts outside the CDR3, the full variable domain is DSGVTQTPKHLITATGQRVTLRCSPRSGDLSVYWYQQSLDQGLQFLIQYYNGEERAKGNILERFSAQQFPDLHSELNLSSLELGDSALYFCASSVALLGGGEQYFGPGTRLTVT.

The CDR3 sequence is CASSEYILDRSNPYEQYF. CDR3 coding DNA: TGTGCCAGCAGTGAATACATTCTGGACAGGTCTAACCCCTACGAGCAGTACTTC. The genes are TRBV25-1 and TRBJ2-7, with 7 bases aligning to TRBD1. The CDR3 loop spans 18 amino acids. Per the germline V gene, CDR1 is MGHDK and CDR2 is SYGVNS. V was clipped by 0 bases and J by 2 bases; unmatched bases: 13.

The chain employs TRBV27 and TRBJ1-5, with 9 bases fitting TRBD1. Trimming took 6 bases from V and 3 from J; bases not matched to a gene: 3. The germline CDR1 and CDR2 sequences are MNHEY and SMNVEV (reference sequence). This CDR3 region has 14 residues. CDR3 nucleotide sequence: TGTGCCAGCAGCAACAGGGGGCACAATCAGCCCCAGCATTTT. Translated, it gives CASSNRGHNQPQHF.

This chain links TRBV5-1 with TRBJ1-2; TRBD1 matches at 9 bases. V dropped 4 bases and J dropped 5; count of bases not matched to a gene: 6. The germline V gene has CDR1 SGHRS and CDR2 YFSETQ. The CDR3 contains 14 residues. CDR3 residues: CASSEGQGGYGYTF. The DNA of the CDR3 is TGCGCCAGCAGCGAGGGACAGGGAGGGTATGGCTACACCTTC.

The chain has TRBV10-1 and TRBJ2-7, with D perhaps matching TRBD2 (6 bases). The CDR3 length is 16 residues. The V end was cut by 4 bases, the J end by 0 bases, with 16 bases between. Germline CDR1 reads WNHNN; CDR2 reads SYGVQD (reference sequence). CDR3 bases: TGCGCCAGCAGTGGGGGGAATAGCGGCGTCTCCTACGAGCAGTACTTC. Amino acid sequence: CASSGGNSGVSYEQYF.

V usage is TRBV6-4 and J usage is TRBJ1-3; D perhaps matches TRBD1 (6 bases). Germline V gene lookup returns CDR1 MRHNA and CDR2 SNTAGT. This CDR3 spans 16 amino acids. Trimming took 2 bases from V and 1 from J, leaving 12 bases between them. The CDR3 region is CASSDTGGQSGNTIYF. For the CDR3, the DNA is TGTGCCAGCAGTGACACCGGGGGGCAATCTGGAAACACCATATATTTT.

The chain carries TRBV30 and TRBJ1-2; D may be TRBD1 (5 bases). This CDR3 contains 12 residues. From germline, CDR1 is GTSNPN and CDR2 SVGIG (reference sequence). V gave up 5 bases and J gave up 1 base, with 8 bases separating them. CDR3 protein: CAWGGDNYGYTF. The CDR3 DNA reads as TGTGCCTGGGGGGGGGATAACTATGGCTACACCTTC.

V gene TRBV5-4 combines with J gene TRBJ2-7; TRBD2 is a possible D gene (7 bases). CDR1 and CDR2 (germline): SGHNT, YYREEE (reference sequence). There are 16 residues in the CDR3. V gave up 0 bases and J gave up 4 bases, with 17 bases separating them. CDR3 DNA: TGTGCCAGCAGCTTGGCTCAGGGGCGGGAGTCTTACGAGCAGTACTTC. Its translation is CASSLAQGRESYEQYF.

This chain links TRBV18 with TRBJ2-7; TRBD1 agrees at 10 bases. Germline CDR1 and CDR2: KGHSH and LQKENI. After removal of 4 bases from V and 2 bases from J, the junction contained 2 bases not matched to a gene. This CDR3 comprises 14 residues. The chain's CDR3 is CASSLDRGAYEQYF. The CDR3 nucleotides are TGTGCCAGCTCACTGGACAGGGGGGCCTACGAGCAGTACTTC.

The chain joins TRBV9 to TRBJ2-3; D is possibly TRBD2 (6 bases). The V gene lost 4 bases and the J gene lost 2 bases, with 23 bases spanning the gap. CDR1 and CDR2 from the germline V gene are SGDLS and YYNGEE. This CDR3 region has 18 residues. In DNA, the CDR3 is TGTGCCAGCAGCCCCACTGGGGGGTCGCCTCTTCCCACAGATACGCAGTATTTT. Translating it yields CASSPTGGSPLPTDTQYF.

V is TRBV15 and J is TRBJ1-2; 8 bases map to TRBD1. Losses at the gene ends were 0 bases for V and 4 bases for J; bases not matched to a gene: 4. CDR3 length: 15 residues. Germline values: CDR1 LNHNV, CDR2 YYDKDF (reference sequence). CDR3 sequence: CATSREPQGAYGYTF. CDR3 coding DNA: TGTGCCACCAGCAGAGAACCTCAGGGGGCCTATGGCTACACCTTC.

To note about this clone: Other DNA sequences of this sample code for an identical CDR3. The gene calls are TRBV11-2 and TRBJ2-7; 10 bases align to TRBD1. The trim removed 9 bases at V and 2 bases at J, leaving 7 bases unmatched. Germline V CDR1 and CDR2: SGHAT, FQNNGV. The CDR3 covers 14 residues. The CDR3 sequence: CASSTGQGPYEQYF. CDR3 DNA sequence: TGTGCCAGTAGCACGGGACAGGGGCCCTACGAGCAGTACTTC.

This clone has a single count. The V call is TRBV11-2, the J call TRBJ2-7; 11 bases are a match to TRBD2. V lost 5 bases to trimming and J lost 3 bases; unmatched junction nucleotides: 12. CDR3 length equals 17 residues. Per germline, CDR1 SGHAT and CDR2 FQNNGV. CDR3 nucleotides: TGTGCCAGCAGCCCATGGGCGGGACTAGCGGCATACTACGAGCAGTACTTC. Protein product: CASSPWAGLAAYYEQYF.

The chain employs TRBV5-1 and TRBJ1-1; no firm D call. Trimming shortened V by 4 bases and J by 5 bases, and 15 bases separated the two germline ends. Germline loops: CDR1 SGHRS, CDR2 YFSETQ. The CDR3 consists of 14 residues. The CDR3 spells CASSPFSGGTEAFF. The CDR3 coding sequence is TGCGCCAGCAGCCCCTTTTCCGGAGGGACTGAAGCTTTCTTT.

As DNA, the CDR3 is TGTGCCAGCAGCGCCTGGGACAAGCCCTACGAGCAGTACTTC. Translation gives CASSAWDKPYEQYF. The chain recombines TRBV9 with TRBJ2-7, with a weak D call TRBD1 (6 bases). Germline V gene sequence: CDR1 SGDLS, CDR2 YYNGEE. V lost 3 bases and J 2 bases, leaving 12 bases between the germline ends. This CDR3 is 14 amino acids long.

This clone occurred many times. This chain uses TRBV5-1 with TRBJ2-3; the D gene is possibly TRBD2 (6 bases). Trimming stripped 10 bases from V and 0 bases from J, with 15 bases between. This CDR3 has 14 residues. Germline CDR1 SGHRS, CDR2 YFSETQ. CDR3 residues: CASRVGTSTDTQYF. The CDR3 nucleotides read TGCGCCTCGAGAGTAGGGACTAGCACAGATACGCAGTATTTT.

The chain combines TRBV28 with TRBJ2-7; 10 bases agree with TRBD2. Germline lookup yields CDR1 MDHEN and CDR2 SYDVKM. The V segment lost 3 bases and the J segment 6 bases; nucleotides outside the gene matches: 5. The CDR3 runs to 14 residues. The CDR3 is CASSFSGGAGEQYF. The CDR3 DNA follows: TGTGCCAGCAGTTTCAGCGGGGGGGCAGGCGAGCAGTACTTC.

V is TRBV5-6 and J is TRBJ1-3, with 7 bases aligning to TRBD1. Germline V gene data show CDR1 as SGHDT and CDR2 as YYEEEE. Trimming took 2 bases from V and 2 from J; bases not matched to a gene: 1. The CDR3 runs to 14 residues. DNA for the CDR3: TGTGCCAGCAGCTTCGGGACAGCTGGAAACACCATATATTTT. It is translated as CASSFGTAGNTIYF.

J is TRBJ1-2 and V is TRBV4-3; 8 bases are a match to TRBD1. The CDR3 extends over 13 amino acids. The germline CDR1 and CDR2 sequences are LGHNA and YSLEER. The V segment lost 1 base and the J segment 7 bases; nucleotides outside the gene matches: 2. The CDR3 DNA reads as TGCGCCAGCAGCCAAGGACAGGGGAGTGGCTACACCTTC. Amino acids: CASSQGQGSGYTF.

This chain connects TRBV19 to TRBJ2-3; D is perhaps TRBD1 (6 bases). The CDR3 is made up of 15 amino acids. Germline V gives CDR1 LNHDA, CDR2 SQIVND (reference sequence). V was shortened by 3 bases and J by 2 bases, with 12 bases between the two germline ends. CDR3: CASSILGAPTDTQYF. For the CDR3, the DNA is TGTGCCAGTAGTATCCTGGGGGCCCCCACAGATACGCAGTATTTT.

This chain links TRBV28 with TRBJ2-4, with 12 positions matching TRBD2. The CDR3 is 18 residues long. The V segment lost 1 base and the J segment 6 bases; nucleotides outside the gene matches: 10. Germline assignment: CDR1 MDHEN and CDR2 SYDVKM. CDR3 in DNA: TGTGCCAGCAGTTTATCCCAACGACTAGCGGGAGTGCCAAACATTCAGTACTTC. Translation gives CASSLSQRLAGVPNIQYF. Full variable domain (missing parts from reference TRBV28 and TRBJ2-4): DVKVTQSSRYLVKRTGEKVFLECVQDMDHENMFWYRQDPGLGLRLIYFSYDVKMKEKGDIPEGYSVSREKKERFSLILESASTNQTSMYLCASSLSQRLAGVPNIQYFGAGTRLSVL.

CDR3: CASSLVSATNEKLFF. The CDR3, as DNA: TGTGCCAGCAGCTTAGTATCCGCAACTAATGAAAAACTGTTTTTT. The chain employs TRBV7-6 and TRBJ1-4; D is unclear. Per the germline V gene, CDR1 is SGHVS and CDR2 is FNYEAQ. This CDR3 region has 15 residues. Trimming left V 1 base short and J 0 bases short, with 6 bases between.

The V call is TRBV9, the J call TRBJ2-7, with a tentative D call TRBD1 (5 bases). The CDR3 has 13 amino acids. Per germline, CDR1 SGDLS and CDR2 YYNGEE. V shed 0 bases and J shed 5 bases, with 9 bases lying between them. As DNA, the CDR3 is TGTGCCAGCAGCGTAGAGTGGGGCCACGAGCAGTACTTC. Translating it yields CASSVEWGHEQYF.

Written as DNA, the CDR3 is TGTGCCATCGGAGGGGGCCGCTCGGGACAGATAATTGCTGGGGCCAACGTCCTGACTTTC. Amino acid sequence: CAIGGGRSGQIIAGANVLTF. The chain carries TRBV10-3 and TRBJ2-6, with D possibly matching TRBD1 (7 bases). Looked up from germline, CDR1 is ENHRY and CDR2 is SYGVKD. V lost 8 bases, J lost 2 bases, and 28 bases lay in between. There are 20 residues in the CDR3.

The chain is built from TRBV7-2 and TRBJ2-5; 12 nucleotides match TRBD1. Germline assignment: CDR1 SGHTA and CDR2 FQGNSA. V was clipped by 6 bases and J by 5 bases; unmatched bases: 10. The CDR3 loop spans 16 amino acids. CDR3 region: CASSPPGQGAWETQYF. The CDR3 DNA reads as TGTGCCAGCAGTCCCCCGGGACAGGGGGCTTGGGAGACCCAGTACTTC.